Listed below are T cell receptor beta chains from one sample, sequenced in a study of OX40 agonist ivuxolimab in advanced cancers. The assay was immunoSEQ multiplex PCR, and TCRdb's table has in-frame clones only and misses some. The sample has some 80,000 clones, over 75% seen once. The sequences come from CD4+ or CD8+ T cells sorted from blood, collected in a trial of the OX40 agonist ivuxolimab. These receptors all come from an adult with an advanced solid tumor such as melanoma, head and neck, liver or kidney cancer. Each CDR3 is given with its conserved first and last residue. A D gene is named only where the DNA matches it firmly. Clone sizes are given selectively: once, few, many, or a class where the clone is expanded.

d_call	clone_size	v_call	j_call	cdr3_nt	cdr3_aa
NA	NA	TRBV7-2	TRBJ1-1	TGTGCCAGCAGCTTAACCCCCTCGTCCCACACTGAAGCTTTCTTT	CASSLTPSSHTEAFF
NA	NA	TRBV5-4	TRBJ2-3	TGTGCCAGCAGCTTTCGTGCTAGCACAGATACGCAGTATTTT	CASSFRASTDTQYF
TRBD1	NA	TRBV30	TRBJ2-7	TGTGCCTGGAGGGGGGATTGGACAGGGAGCAACGAGCAGTACTTC	CAWRGDWTGSNEQYF
TRBD1	once	TRBV7-2	TRBJ2-1	TGTGCCAGCAGCTTGACAGGGTACAATGAGCAGTTCTTC	CASSLTGYNEQFF
TRBD1	few	TRBV19	TRBJ1-5	TGTGCCAGTAGTCCACAGGGGGGCAGCAATCAGCCCCAGCATTTT	CASSPQGGSNQPQHF
TRBD2	NA	TRBV18	TRBJ2-5	TGTGCCAGCTCACTCGGACTAGCAGAGACCCAGTACTTC	CASSLGLAETQYF
NA	once	TRBV7-2	TRBJ2-7	TGTGCCAGCAGCTTGAACGGACTCTACTCCTACGAGCAGTACTTC	CASSLNGLYSYEQYF
TRBD1	NA	TRBV27	TRBJ1-1	TGTGCCAGCAGTCCAACAGGGGGTAATAGGGCTGAAGCTTTCTTT	CASSPTGGNRAEAFF
TRBD1	NA	TRBV7-3	TRBJ2-7	TGTGCCAGCAGCCCAACCCCCGGGACAGGCTCGGAAGAGCAGTACTTC	CASSPTPGTGSEEQYF
NA	NA	TRBV7-8	TRBJ2-7	TGTGCCAGCAGCCCCGACAGTTCCTACGAGCAGTACTTC	CASSPDSSYEQYF
NA	NA	TRBV6-5	TRBJ1-4	TGTGCCAGCAGACCCCCGGGCAGGGTTGAAAAACTGTTTTTT	CASRPPGRVEKLFF
NA	NA	TRBV5-1	TRBJ2-5	TGCGCCAGCAGCTTGCGAGAACGAAGGGTATCCCGAGAGACCCAGTACTTC	CASSLRERRVSRETQYF
NA	NA	TRBV18	TRBJ1-1	TGTGCCAGCTCACCCATTGGGGGGACGAACACTGAAGCTTTCTTT	CASSPIGGTNTEAFF
TRBD1	NA	TRBV6-1	TRBJ2-2	TGTGCCAGCAGGGGGACAGGCCGCGGGGAGCTGTTTTTT	CASRGTGRGELFF
TRBD2	NA	TRBV19	TRBJ2-5	TGTGCCAGTAGTTTCGGACTAGCGGGAGTAGAAGAGACCCAGTACTTC	CASSFGLAGVEETQYF
NA	NA	TRBV19	TRBJ2-6	TGTGCCAGTAAACGGGGATCTGGGGCCAACGTCCTGACTTTC	CASKRGSGANVLTF
TRBD2	NA	TRBV11-2	TRBJ2-7	TGTGCCAGCAGCCAATTAGCGGGGGGGCTGAGGAACGAGCAGTACTTC	CASSQLAGGLRNEQYF
NA	NA	TRBV27	TRBJ1-6	TGTGCCAGCAGTTTAGGGGGAGGGGAATTGCGGGGATCACCCCTCCACTTT	CASSLGGGELRGSPLHF
NA	NA	TRBV4-1	TRBJ1-6	TGCGCCAGCAGCCAGCCCTTGGCGGGGTATAATTCACCCCTCCACTTT	CASSQPLAGYNSPLHF
NA	once	TRBV10-2	TRBJ1-5	TGCGCCAGCAAACAGGGTACCAATCAGCCCCAGCATTTT	CASKQGTNQPQHF
NA	NA	TRBV5-4	TRBJ1-1	TGTGCCAGCAGCTCCGGGGCGCTGAACACTGAAGCTTTCTTT	CASSSGALNTEAFF
NA	few	TRBV19	TRBJ1-1	TGTGCCAGTAGTACGACAGGAACGAACACTGAAGCTTTCTTT	CASSTTGTNTEAFF
NA	once	TRBV7-2	TRBJ2-5	TGTGCCAGCAGCTTAGTTTTCGGCAGGGAAGAGACCCAGTACTTC	CASSLVFGREETQYF
TRBD1	NA	TRBV30	TRBJ1-4	TGTGCCTGGTCAGACTTAAATCCGGGACAGGGAGGAAAACTGTTTTTT	CAWSDLNPGQGGKLFF
NA	NA	TRBV27	TRBJ2-3	TGTGCCAGCAGTTCGAGAGTGAGAAGTGATACGCAGTATTTT	CASSSRVRSDTQYF
NA	NA	TRBV6-5	TRBJ2-7	TGTGCCAGCAGTTATAGGGACGAGCAGTACTTC	CASSYRDEQYF
NA	few	TRBV4-2	TRBJ1-2	TGTGCCAGCAGCCAAGGCACAGGGTTGTCGTATGGCTACACCTTC	CASSQGTGLSYGYTF
NA	once	TRBV6-5	TRBJ2-5	TGTGCCAGCAGTTACGCAGGGATAGGGGAGACCCAGTACTTC	CASSYAGIGETQYF
NA	NA	TRBV28	TRBJ2-3	TGTGCCAGCAGGCCAAGTCGGCAGAGGGACACAGATACGCAGTATTTT	CASRPSRQRDTDTQYF
TRBD2	NA	TRBV5-6	TRBJ2-5	TGTGCCAGCAGCTTGGAGTCCGTAGCGGGAGACCCCGGGGAAGAGACCCAGTACTTC	CASSLESVAGDPGEETQYF
NA	NA	TRBV7-9	TRBJ2-7	TGTGCCAGCAGCCATACCCCTAGTTCCTACGAGCAGTACTTC	CASSHTPSSYEQYF
NA	NA	TRBV6-1	TRBJ2-3	TGTGCCAGCAGTGAACAATCAGGGCACTACACAGATACGCAGTATTTT	CASSEQSGHYTDTQYF
TRBD1	NA	TRBV10-3	TRBJ1-1	TGTGCCATCTGGGATCCGGGACAGATGAACACTGAAGCTTTCTTT	CAIWDPGQMNTEAFF
NA	NA	TRBV2	TRBJ2-2	TGTGCCAGCAGTCAGGGAGCCGGGGAGCTGTTTTTT	CASSQGAGELFF
TRBD1	NA	TRBV6-1	TRBJ1-2	TGTGCCAGCAACCTGGACAGGGGAAACTATGGCTACACCTTC	CASNLDRGNYGYTF
NA	NA	TRBV7-7	TRBJ2-3	TGTGCCAGCAGCCGGGGGCGACACACAGATACGCAGTATTTT	CASSRGRHTDTQYF
NA	NA	TRBV30	TRBJ1-2	TGTGCCTGGAGCCCCGGGAGTAACTATGGCTACACCTTC	CAWSPGSNYGYTF
NA	NA	TRBV6-5	TRBJ1-5	TGTGCCAGCAGTTTTAATAGCAATCAGCCCCAGCATTTT	CASSFNSNQPQHF
NA	NA	TRBV6-6	TRBJ2-5	TGTGCCAGCACCTCACCTTACGAGGGGCAGGTAGAGACCCAGTACTTC	CASTSPYEGQVETQYF
NA	few	TRBV14	TRBJ2-3	TGTGCCAGCAGCCAGGATTATGGGGGAAATACGCAGTATTTT	CASSQDYGGNTQYF
TRBD1	NA	TRBV18	TRBJ2-6	TGTGCCAGCTCCAAACCGACGGGGACAGGGATCTTCTCTGGGGCCAACGTCCTGACTTTC	CASSKPTGTGIFSGANVLTF
NA	NA	TRBV4-2	TRBJ2-3	TGTGCCAGCAGCCAAGAGAGAGGCGGGGTACTTGGGATTGCAACAGATACGCAGTATTTT	CASSQERGGVLGIATDTQYF
NA	NA	TRBV11-2	TRBJ2-1	TGTGCCAGCAGCTTGGCGGGAATCACCAATGAGCAGTTCTTC	CASSLAGITNEQFF
NA	NA	TRBV7-9	TRBJ2-2	TGTGCCAGCAGCCCTGCCGGCAGGGAAGAAACCGGGGAGCTGTTTTTT	CASSPAGREETGELFF
NA	NA	TRBV7-6	TRBJ2-2	TGTGCCAGCAGCGTTAACCCCCTCTCCACCGGGGAGCTGTTTTTT	CASSVNPLSTGELFF
NA	NA	TRBV5-1	TRBJ1-2	TGCGCCAGCAGACCAGAGGGGGGCCGGTATCTAGATGGCTACACCTTC	CASRPEGGRYLDGYTF
NA	NA	TRBV6-5	TRBJ2-5	TGTGCCAGCAGTTACGCAGGGCGACCTCAAGAGACCCAGTACTTC	CASSYAGRPQETQYF
NA	NA	TRBV2	TRBJ1-2	TGTGCCAGCAGGCCGTGGAGTGGGGCGGGTGGCTACACCTTC	CASRPWSGAGGYTF
TRBD1	NA	TRBV7-9	TRBJ1-6	TGTGCCAGCAGCTCCCATAGGGGACAGGGCTCTTCACCCCTCCACTTT	CASSSHRGQGSSPLHF
TRBD2	NA	TRBV4-3	TRBJ2-3	TGCGCCAGCAGCCAAGCCACCGGGACTAGCGGGGGGGCGTGGCTGTATTTT	CASSQATGTSGGAWLYF
NA	NA	TRBV2	TRBJ2-3	TGTGCCAGCAGACCAATGGGAGATACGCAGTATTTT	CASRPMGDTQYF
NA	few	TRBV5-8	TRBJ1-3	TGTGCCAGCAGCCGGGGTTCTGGAAACACCATATATTTT	CASSRGSGNTIYF
NA	NA	TRBV21-1	TRBJ1-5	TGTGCCAGCAGCAAAAGAGAAGGGGGGGGAGGCAATCAGCCCCAGCATTTT	CASSKREGGGGNQPQHF
NA	NA	TRBV29-1	TRBJ1-2	TGCAGCGTTGAAGAGGTACCAGGGAGGGCTAACTATGGCTACACCTTC	CSVEEVPGRANYGYTF
TRBD1	NA	TRBV18	TRBJ1-1	TGTGCCAGCTCACCGGGACAGGGTATGAACACTGAAGCTTTCTTT	CASSPGQGMNTEAFF